This T cell receptor (beta chain) was sequenced in a study of cytomegalovirus exposure and HLA in healthy donors. Sequencing was performed with immunoSEQ multiplex PCR; in TCRdb, only in-frame clones are kept and a portion is missing. The data hold about 240,000 clones, with approximately 87% observed a single time. About this clone: As yet, its antigen is unknown.

V was shortened by 0 bases and J by 9 bases, with 15 bases between the two germline ends. The germline gives CDR1 LNHNV, CDR2 YYDKDF (reference sequence). This CDR3 has 16 amino acids. Overall study results and limits: First-cohort TCR clusters were later found to tend to co-occur in the 120 or so validation repertoires.

This TCR came from a man between 18 and 29 years old in good health and CMV-seronegative. The specimen was PBMCs. The chain uses TRBV15 and TRBJ1-6; TRBD1 might be the D (6 bases). This CDR3 is CATSRDLTRDTSPLHF. In DNA, the CDR3 is TGTGCCACCAGCAGAGATTTAACCAGGGACACTTCACCCCTCCACTTT. The complete variable domain, with remaining parts taken from reference TRBV15 and TRBJ1-6, reads DAMVIQNPRYQVTQFGKPVTLSCSQTLNHNVMYWYQQKSSQAPKLLFHYYDKDFNNEADTPDNFQSRRPNTSFCFLDIRSPGLGDTAMYLCATSRDLTRDTSPLHFGNGTRLTVT.